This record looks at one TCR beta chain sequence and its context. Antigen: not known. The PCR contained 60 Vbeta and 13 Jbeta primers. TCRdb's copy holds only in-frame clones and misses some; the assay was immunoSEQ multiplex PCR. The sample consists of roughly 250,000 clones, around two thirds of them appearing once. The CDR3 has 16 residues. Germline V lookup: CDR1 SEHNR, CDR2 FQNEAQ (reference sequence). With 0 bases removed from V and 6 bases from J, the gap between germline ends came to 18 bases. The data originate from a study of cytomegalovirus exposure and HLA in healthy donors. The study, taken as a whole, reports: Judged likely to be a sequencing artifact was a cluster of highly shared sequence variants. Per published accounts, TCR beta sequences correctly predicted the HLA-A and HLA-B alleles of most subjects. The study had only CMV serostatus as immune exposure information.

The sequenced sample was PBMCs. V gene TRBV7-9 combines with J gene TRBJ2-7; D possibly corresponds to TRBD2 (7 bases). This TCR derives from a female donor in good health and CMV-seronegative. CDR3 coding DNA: TGTGCCAGCAGCTTAGCGGGGGCGGGGGATTGGGGCGAGCAGTACTTC. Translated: CASSLAGAGDWGEQYF.